The present T cell receptor (beta chain) was sequenced within a study of blood T cell repertoires in COVID-19. About the study: Acute and convalescent COVID-19 samples came from the United States, Italy and Spain. T cells, B-cell-depleted T cells, or PBMCs supplied cDNA or gDNA.

From germline, CDR1 is MNHEY and CDR2 SVGEGT. V was trimmed by 6 bases and J by 5 bases, leaving 11 bases between them. The CDR3 has 13 amino acids. This clone is a singleton in its sample. Per the original methods: Researchers report that nucleated cell counts were estimated from reference gene primer amplification. Sequencing was performed with immunoSEQ multiplex PCR; in TCRdb, only in-frame clones are kept and a portion is missing. The DNA was the basis for D and trimming; V, J and clone size are from that table. Of roughly 230,000 clones listed, about 85% are singletons. Sequencing was done on a sample of peripheral blood. This rearrangement joins TRBV6-2 or TRBV6-3 to TRBJ1-5, with a possible D match to TRBD1 (6 bases). This clonotype was obtained from a man in his forties with acute or convalescent COVID-19. CDR3: CASSRDTHQPQHF. CDR3 bases: TGTGCCAGCAGCCGGGACACCCATCAGCCCCAGCATTTT.